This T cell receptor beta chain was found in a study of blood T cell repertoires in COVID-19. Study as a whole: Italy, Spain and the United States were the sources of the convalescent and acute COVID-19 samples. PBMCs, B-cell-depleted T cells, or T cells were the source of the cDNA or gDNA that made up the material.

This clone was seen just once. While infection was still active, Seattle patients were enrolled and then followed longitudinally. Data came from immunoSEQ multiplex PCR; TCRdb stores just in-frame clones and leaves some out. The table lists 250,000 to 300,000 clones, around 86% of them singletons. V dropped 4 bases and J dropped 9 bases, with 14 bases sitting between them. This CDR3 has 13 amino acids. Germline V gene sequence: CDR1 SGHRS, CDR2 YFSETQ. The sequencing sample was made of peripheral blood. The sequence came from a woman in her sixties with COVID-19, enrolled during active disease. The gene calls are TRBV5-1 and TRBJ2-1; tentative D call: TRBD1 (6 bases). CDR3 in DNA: TGCGCCAGCAGCACAACACTAGGGGGTGAGCAGTTCTTC. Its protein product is CASSTTLGGEQFF.